This passage covers 21 T cell receptor beta chains from one sample sequenced in a study of T-cell reconstitution after alpha-beta-depleted transplantation in children. A TCRbeta library incorporating unique molecular identifiers was prepared. TCRdb reprocessed the PCR reads with MiXCR, giving one entry per CDR3 protein. The table includes 230,000 or so distinct CDR3 sequences, around 12% detected once. The source material was PBMCs from the stem cell graft donor, sampled from the stem cell graft. These receptor sequences come from a human donor who donated a stem cell graft to a child with acute lymphoblastic leukemia.

There are many counts of this clonotype. The chain links TRBV18 to TRBJ2-6; 7 bases fit TRBD1. The CDR3 has 15 residues. J was trimmed by 4 bases and V by 6 bases; bases with no gene match: 6. Germline loops: CDR1 KGHSH, CDR2 LQKENI. In DNA, the CDR3 is TGTGCCAGCTCGAAGGGGGCTACGGGGGCCAACGTCCTGACTTTC. It specifies CASSKGATGANVLTF.

This clonotype was seen repeatedly, ten times or more. The chain has TRBV20-1 and TRBJ1-5; D gene ambiguous. The CDR3 sequence is 14 residues long. CDR1 and CDR2 (germline): DFQATT, SNEGSKA (reference sequence). The V end was cut by 0 bases, the J end by 4 bases, with 10 bases between. DNA of the CDR3: TGCAGTGCTAGAGACGTGGGTAGGAATCAGCCCCAGCATTTT. Translated: CSARDVGRNQPQHF.

This clonotype has at least ten counts. This rearrangement joins TRBV20-1 to TRBJ1-2, with TRBD1 identical over 12 bases. CDR1 is DFQATT and CDR2 is SNEGSKA in the germline V gene (reference sequence). The CDR3 runs to 19 residues. V shed 6 bases and J 4 bases; nucleotides not matched to a gene: 21. The DNA of the CDR3 is TGCAGTGCGACCGGGACAGGGGGCATCAAAGTGTCCTCAAGCTATGGCTACACCTTC. Translating it yields CSATGTGGIKVSSSYGYTF.

This clonotype occurred many times. The chain links TRBV11-2 to TRBJ2-1; 11 bases map to TRBD2. V lost 2 bases, J lost 7 bases, and 7 bases stayed unmatched. The CDR3 runs to 16 residues. In germline, CDR1 is SGHAT, CDR2 FQNNGV. CDR3 amino acids: CASSLTSGSRENEQFF. The DNA for the CDR3 is TGTGCCAGCAGCTTAACTAGCGGGAGTAGAGAGAATGAGCAGTTCTTC.

The chain recombines TRBV4-3 with TRBJ2-1, with 12 nucleotides matching TRBD2. CDR1 and CDR2 (germline): LGHNA, YSLEER. Trimming took 5 bases from V and 10 from J; bases not matched to a gene: 15. The CDR3 is made up of 17 amino acids. Written as DNA, the CDR3 is TGCGCCAGCAGCAAAGGAACGACTAGCGGGAGTCATTGGGAGCAGTTCTTC. Translating it yields CASSKGTTSGSHWEQFF.

The table lists this clonotype with many counts. The chain is built from TRBV15 and TRBJ2-2; 9 bases line up with TRBD1. The CDR3 spans 16 residues. Germline assignment: CDR1 LNHNV and CDR2 YYDKDF (reference sequence). Germline trimming cut 3 bases from V and 3 bases from J; bases unmatched to any gene: 5. The CDR3 DNA is TGTGCCACCAGCAGGGGGGGGACAGGGTACACCGGGGAGCTGTTTTTT. This sequence encodes CATSRGGTGYTGELFF.

The rearrangement links TRBV19 to TRBJ2-1, with D perhaps TRBD2 (6 bases). Germline V gives CDR1 LNHDA, CDR2 SQIVND (reference sequence). CDR3 size: 19 residues. Trimming took 9 bases from V and 4 from J, leaving 31 bases between them. The CDR3 DNA reads TGTGCCAGCCGTCCGGGAGCGAGCCAAACACTCAGGGTATACAATGAGCAGTTCTTC. Translation: CASRPGASQTLRVYNEQFF.

This clonotype was seen at least ten times. This chain joins TRBV3-1 and TRBJ2-1, with 15 bases aligning to TRBD2. Germline V gene lookup returns CDR1 LGHDT and CDR2 YNNKEL (reference sequence). V lost 4 bases and J lost 7; bases outside the gene matches: 8. This CDR3 is built from 17 residues. The CDR3, as DNA: TGTGCCAGCAGCCTCGGACTAGCGGGAGGGAGTGGGAATGAGCAGTTCTTC. Protein sequence: CASSLGLAGGSGNEQFF.

To note about this clonotype: This clone may be a read error of a much larger clone one base away. The final CDR3 position lacks the conserved phenylalanine or tryptophan, pointing to a likely read error. This chain connects TRBV20-1 to TRBJ1-1, with a weak D call TRBD1 (5 bases). V was pared by 5 bases and J by 2 bases, with 12 bases between. Germline CDR1 DFQATT, CDR2 SNEGSKA (reference sequence). There are 13 residues in the CDR3. CDR3 protein: CSALPGLNTEAFI. For the CDR3, the DNA is TGCAGTGCTCTGCCAGGGTTAAACACTGAAGCTTTCATT.

This chain uses TRBV4-2 with TRBJ1-5; D is possibly TRBD1 (6 bases). V was shortened by 2 bases and J by 0 bases, with 8 bases between the two germline ends. The V gene's germline CDR1 is LGHNA and CDR2 YNFKEQ. The CDR3 sequence is 15 residues long. The chain's CDR3 is CASSQPGASNQPQHF. CDR3 nucleotides: TGTGCCAGCAGCCAACCGGGGGCTAGCAATCAGCCCCAGCATTTT.

This clonotype was seen ten or more times. V gene TRBV15 combines with J gene TRBJ2-7, with D unclear. In germline, CDR1 is LNHNV, CDR2 YYDKDF (reference sequence). Trimming took off 0 bases at V and 4 bases at J, with 7 bases between the two ends. The CDR3 length is 13 residues. The CDR3 loop is CATSRDLVYEQYF. The CDR3 DNA is TGTGCCACCAGCAGAGATCTAGTATACGAGCAGTACTTC.

This chain joins TRBV2 and TRBJ2-7, with D possibly called TRBD1 or TRBD2 (6 bases each). This CDR3 has 16 residues. Trimming cost V 2 bases and J 3 bases, with 17 bases left between them. Germline-derived CDR1 and CDR2 are SNHLY and FYNNEI. CDR3 DNA: TGTGCCAGCAGTGAATCGGGGGCGGACTCTTTCTACGAGCAGTACTTC. It specifies CASSESGADSFYEQYF.

There are many counts of this clonotype. The chain is built from TRBV12-3 or TRBV12-4 and TRBJ2-7, with 9 bases aligning to TRBD1. V lost 5 bases, J lost 2 bases, and 4 bases stayed unmatched. The CDR3 loop spans 14 amino acids. The CDR3: CASSDRDRAYEQYF. The CDR3 DNA is TGTGCCAGCAGTGACCGGGACAGGGCCTACGAGCAGTACTTC.

This clonotype has ten or more counts. The chain uses TRBV12-3 or TRBV12-4 and TRBJ2-5; D gene unclear. This CDR3 comprises 14 residues. With 5 bases removed from V and 4 bases from J, the gap between germline ends came to 14 bases. The CDR3, as DNA: TGTGCCAGCAGTCGGACCCGCCCCCCAGAGACCCAGTACTTC. Translating it yields CASSRTRPPETQYF.

V usage is TRBV28 and J usage is TRBJ2-3; D perhaps matches TRBD1 (6 bases). The length of the CDR3 is 16 residues. The germline V gene has CDR1 MDHEN and CDR2 SYDVKM. Trimming left V 2 bases short and J 1 base short, with 13 bases between. In DNA form, the CDR3 reads TGTGCCAGCAGTTTAACTCCCGGGACACGCACAGATACGCAGTATTTT. It translates to CASSLTPGTRTDTQYF.

This clonotype was counted ten times or more. The chain employs TRBV19 and TRBJ2-2, with TRBD2 matching over 8 bases. Germline V gene sequence: CDR1 LNHDA, CDR2 SQIVND (reference sequence). The junction had 11 bases not matched to a gene; V was cut back by 3 bases and J by 5 bases. CDR3 size: 17 residues. The CDR3 coding sequence is TGTGCCAGTAGTATTTCGAGCGGGGGCGTCCGGACCGGGGAGCTGTTTTTT. Its protein product is CASSISSGGVRTGELFF.

This sequence joins TRBV4-3 and TRBJ2-5; possible D gene TRBD1, 6 bases. CDR1 and CDR2 from the germline V gene are LGHNA and YSLEER. This CDR3 is built from 15 residues. Trimming pared 0 bases from V and 3 bases from J, leaving 11 bases between. The CDR3 region is CASSQEFRGEETQYF. In nucleotides, the CDR3 is TGCGCCAGCAGCCAAGAATTCAGGGGTGAAGAGACCCAGTACTTC.

This clonotype was seen repeatedly, ten times or more. The V and J genes are TRBV10-3 and TRBJ1-3; tentatively, D is TRBD1 (6 bases). Between the trimmed V and J ends, which lost 0 bases and 0 bases, there was a span of 12 bases. CDR3 length equals 17 residues. Germline lookup yields CDR1 ENHRY and CDR2 SYGVKD. DNA for the CDR3: TGTGCCATCAGTGAGTCGTGGCGACAGGCCTCTGGAAACACCATATATTTT. Protein: CAISESWRQASGNTIYF.

This clonotype was recorded many times. The chain couples TRBV27 to TRBJ2-7, with 11 bases that match TRBD2. V lost 4 bases to trimming and J lost 2 bases; unmatched junction nucleotides: 4. The CDR3 has 15 residues. CDR1 is MNHEY, CDR2 SMNVEV, per germline (reference sequence). Written as DNA, the CDR3 is TGTGCCAGCAGTTATAGCGGGGGGGAGACCTACGAGCAGTACTTC. Translating it yields CASSYSGGETYEQYF.

This clonotype was recorded many times. The chain joins TRBV4-1 to TRBJ2-2; 7 bases align to TRBD1. Germline V lookup: CDR1 MGHRA, CDR2 YSYEKL. This CDR3 comprises 16 residues. V shed 4 bases and J 4 bases; nucleotides not matched to a gene: 9. The CDR3 DNA reads as TGCGCCAGCAGCCTAAAACAGGGGCGGCTCACCGGGGAGCTGTTTTTT. Protein sequence: CASSLKQGRLTGELFF.

The chain recombines TRBV7-9 with TRBJ2-7; D unclear. The germline V gene has CDR1 SEHNR and CDR2 FQNEAQ (reference sequence). The CDR3 extends over 16 amino acids. The V gene lost 2 bases and the J gene lost 3 bases, with 17 bases spanning the gap. The CDR3 DNA sequence: TGTGCCAGCAGCTTACCTCGGGCCAATACGAACTACGAGCAGTACTTC. It specifies CASSLPRANTNYEQYF.